The subject of this entry is one T cell receptor (beta chain). The antigen remains undetermined. These data are taken from a study of T cell responses to AZD1222 COVID-19 vaccine. Study-level points and caveats: Sampling that yielded the repertoires occurred only after the peak T cell response. Targets within unmutated variant regions were reportedly found for nearly half of spike-specific TCRs. Only 5 to 7 AZD1222 recipients were seropositive at baseline. Females made up more of the donors, who were largely white British, and clonal diversity may have come out too low.

Produced via immunoSEQ multiplex PCR; TCRdb's table is partial and in-frame only. The sample gives approximately 130,000 clones, roughly 92% of which show up once; about 1.1% is in the top ten. The V gene lost 2 bases and the J gene lost 5 bases, with 10 bases spanning the gap. CDR3 length: 14 amino acids. Germline V gene data show CDR1 as SNHLY and CDR2 as FYNNEI. The source material was peripheral blood, sampled 28 days after the second AZD1222 dose. The origin of this receptor is an adult who received the AZD1222 COVID-19 vaccine. The rearrangement uses TRBV2 and TRBJ1-5; the D gene is possibly TRBD1 (5 bases). The CDR3 region is CASSERQGHQPQHF. The DNA for the CDR3 is TGTGCCAGCAGTGAAAGGCAGGGACATCAGCCCCAGCATTTT.